This note documents a single T cell receptor (beta chain) sequence. The entry originates in a study of shared clonotypes between healthy human individuals. The assay was immunoSEQ multiplex PCR, and TCRdb's table has in-frame clones only and misses some. The table has approximately 240,000 clones, approximately 65% seen once. CDR1 is MNHEY and CDR2 is SVGAGI in the germline V gene. Unmatched junction bases numbered 1, after V lost 4 bases and J lost 5 bases. The CDR3 extends over 13 amino acids. Sequenced input: memory CD4+ T cells sorted from blood. The sample's subset: CD45RA-negative fraction. This clonotype was obtained from a man aged 25 to 45 in good health. V is TRBV6-5 and J is TRBJ1-5, with 8 bases fitting TRBD1. CDR3 sequence (DNA): TGTGCCAGCAGTTCAGGGGGCGATCAGCCCCAGCATTTT. This translates into CASSSGGDQPQHF.